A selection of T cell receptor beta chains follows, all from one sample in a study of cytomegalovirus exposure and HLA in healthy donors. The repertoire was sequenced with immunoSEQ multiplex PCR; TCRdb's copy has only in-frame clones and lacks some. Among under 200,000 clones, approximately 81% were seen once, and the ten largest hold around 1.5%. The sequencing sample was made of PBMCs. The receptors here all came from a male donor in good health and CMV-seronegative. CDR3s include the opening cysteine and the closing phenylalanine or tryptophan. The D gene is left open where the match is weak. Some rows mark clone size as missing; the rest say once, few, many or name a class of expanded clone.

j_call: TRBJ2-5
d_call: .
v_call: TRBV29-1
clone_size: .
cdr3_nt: TGCAGCGTTGGTGGGCCTCGGGAGACCCAGTACTTC
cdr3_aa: CSVGGPRETQYF

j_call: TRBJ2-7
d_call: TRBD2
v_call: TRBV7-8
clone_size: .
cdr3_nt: TGTGCCAGCAGCTTAGCGCTAATAGAGGCGGGAGTTAACGAGCAGTACTTC
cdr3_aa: CASSLALIEAGVNEQYF

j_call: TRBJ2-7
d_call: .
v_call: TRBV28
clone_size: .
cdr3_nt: TGTGCCAGCAGTCAGGTTCAGGGAATCACCTACGAGCAGTACTTC
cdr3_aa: CASSQVQGITYEQYF

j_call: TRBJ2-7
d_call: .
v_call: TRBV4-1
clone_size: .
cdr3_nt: TGCGCCAGCAGCCAAGAATTGGCAGGGATGTACGAGCAGTACTTC
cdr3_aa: CASSQELAGMYEQYF

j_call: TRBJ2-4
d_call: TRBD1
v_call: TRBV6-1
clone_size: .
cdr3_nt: TGTGCCAGCAGACCGGCCGGGACAGGGCGTGGCATTCAGTACTTC
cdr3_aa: CASRPAGTGRGIQYF

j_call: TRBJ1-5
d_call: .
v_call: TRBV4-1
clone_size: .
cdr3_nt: TGCGCCAGCGGCCAAGATTTCACCCAGGGATTCGGCCGGTATAGCAATCAGCCCCAGCATTTT
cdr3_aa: CASGQDFTQGFGRYSNQPQHF

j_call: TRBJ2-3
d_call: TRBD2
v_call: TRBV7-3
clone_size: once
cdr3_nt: TGTGCCAGCAGCCGTGGACTAGCAAACACAGATACGCAGTATTTT
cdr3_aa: CASSRGLANTDTQYF

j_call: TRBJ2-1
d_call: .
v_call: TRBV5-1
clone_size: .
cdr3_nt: TGCGCCAGCAGCTTGGTTGGGGGGAGCTCCTACAATGAGCAGTTCTTC
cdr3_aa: CASSLVGGSSYNEQFF

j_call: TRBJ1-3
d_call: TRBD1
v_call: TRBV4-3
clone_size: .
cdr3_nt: TGCGCCAGCAGCCAAGATGGACAGGGACGGAACACCATATATTTT
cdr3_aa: CASSQDGQGRNTIYF

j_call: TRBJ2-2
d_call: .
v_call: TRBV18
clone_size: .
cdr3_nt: TGTGCCAGCTCACCACAGGGGGCCGGGGAGCTGTTTTTT
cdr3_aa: CASSPQGAGELFF

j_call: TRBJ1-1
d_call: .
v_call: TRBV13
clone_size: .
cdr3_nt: TGTGCCAGCAGCTTAGGTAGCAGGGGAGCTTTCTTT
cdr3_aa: CASSLGSRGAFF

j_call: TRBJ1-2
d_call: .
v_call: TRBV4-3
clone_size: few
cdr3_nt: TGCGCCAGCAGCCAAGATCTTGCAGGGGACTATGGCTACACCTTC
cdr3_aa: CASSQDLAGDYGYTF

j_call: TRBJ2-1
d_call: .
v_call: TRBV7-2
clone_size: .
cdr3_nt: TGTGCCAGCAAGGTAGCACCGGGGGTCTACAATGAGCAGTTCTTC
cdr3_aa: CASKVAPGVYNEQFF

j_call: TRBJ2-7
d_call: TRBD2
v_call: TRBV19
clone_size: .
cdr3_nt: TGTGCCAGTAACTTGCGGGGGTCGGTCGAGCAGTACTTC
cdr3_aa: CASNLRGSVEQYF

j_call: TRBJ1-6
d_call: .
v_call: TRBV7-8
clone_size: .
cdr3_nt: TGTGCCAGCAGCCAGGGTTCGGGCAGAGAGAATTCACCCCTCCACTTT
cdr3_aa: CASSQGSGRENSPLHF

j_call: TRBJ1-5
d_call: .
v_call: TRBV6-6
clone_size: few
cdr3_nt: TGTGCCAGCAGCCACAATAGCAATCAGCCCCAGCATTTT
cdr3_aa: CASSHNSNQPQHF

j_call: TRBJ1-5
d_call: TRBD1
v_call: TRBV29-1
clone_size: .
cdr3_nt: TGCAGCGCTACAGGGGGGGGCCTGGATAGCAATCAGCCCCAGCATTTT
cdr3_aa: CSATGGGLDSNQPQHF

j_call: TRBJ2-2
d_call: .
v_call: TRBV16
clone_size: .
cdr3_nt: TGTGCCAGCAGCCAATCCAGAGGCACCGGGGAGCTGTTTTTT
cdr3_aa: CASSQSRGTGELFF

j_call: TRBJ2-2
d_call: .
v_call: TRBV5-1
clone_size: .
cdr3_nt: TGCGCCAGCAGCATAGAACCCACCGGGGAGCTGTTTTTT
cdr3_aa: CASSIEPTGELFF

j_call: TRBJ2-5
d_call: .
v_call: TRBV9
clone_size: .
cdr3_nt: TGTGCCAGCACCACAGGGGGGGGAGCCACCGAGACCCAGTACTTC
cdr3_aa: CASTTGGGATETQYF

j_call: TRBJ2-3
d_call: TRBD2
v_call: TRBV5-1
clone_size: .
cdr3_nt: TGCGCCAGCAGCTTCGCGGGAGGCACAGATACGCAGTATTTT
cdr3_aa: CASSFAGGTDTQYF

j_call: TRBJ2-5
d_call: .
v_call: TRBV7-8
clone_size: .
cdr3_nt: TGTGCCAGCAGCTTGGCCGGGACAATCGCGGAGACCCAGTACTTC
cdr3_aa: CASSLAGTIAETQYF

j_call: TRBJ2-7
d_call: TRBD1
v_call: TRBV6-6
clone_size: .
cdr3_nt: TGTGCCAGCAGCCTACCGGGACAGGGGTACGAGCAGTACTTC
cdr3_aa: CASSLPGQGYEQYF

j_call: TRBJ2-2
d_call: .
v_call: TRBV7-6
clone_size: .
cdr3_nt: TGTGCCAGCAGCTCCAGCGGAGGGAAGTTTTGGACCGGGGAGCTGTTTTTT
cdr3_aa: CASSSSGGKFWTGELFF

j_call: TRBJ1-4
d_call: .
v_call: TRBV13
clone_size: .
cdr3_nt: TGTGCCAGCAGCTTATGGGGGGAAGATCGCAAGGGCGCAACTAATGAAAAACTGTTTTTT
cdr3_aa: CASSLWGEDRKGATNEKLFF

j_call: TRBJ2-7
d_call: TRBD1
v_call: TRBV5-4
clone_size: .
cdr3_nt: TGTGCCAGCAGCTTGGCCGGACAGGGTAAGCCTTATTACGAGCAGTACTTC
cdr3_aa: CASSLAGQGKPYYEQYF

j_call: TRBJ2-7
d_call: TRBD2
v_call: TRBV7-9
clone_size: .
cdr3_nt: TGTGCCAGCAGCTCCGGGACTAGCTCCTACGAGCAGTACTTC
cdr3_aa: CASSSGTSSYEQYF

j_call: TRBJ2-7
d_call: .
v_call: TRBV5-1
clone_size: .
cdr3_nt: TGCGCCAGCAGCTTGGAAGGAGATTACGAGCAGTACTTC
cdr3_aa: CASSLEGDYEQYF

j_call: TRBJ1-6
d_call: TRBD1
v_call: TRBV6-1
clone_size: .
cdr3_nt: TGTGCCAGCAGCGAAGAGGGGGACAGGCTGAATTCACCCCTCCACTTT
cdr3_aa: CASSEEGDRLNSPLHF

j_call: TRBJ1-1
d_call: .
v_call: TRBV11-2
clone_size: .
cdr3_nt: TGTGCCAGCAGCTTACTTTTCCGGGGGACTGAAGCTTTCTTT
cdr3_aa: CASSLLFRGTEAFF

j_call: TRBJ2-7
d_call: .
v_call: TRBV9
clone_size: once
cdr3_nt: TGTGCCAGCAGCGTAGCACAGGAGCCCTACGAGCAGTACTTC
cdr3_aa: CASSVAQEPYEQYF

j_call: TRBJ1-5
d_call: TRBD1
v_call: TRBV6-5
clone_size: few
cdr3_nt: TGTGCCAGCAGTTCCACGGCAGGGGGCGGTCAGCCCCAGCATTTT
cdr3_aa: CASSSTAGGGQPQHF

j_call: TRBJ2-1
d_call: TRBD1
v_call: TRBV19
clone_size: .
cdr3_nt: TGTGCCAGTAGTATTCTCGCAGGGGGCTTCAATGAGCAGTTCTTC
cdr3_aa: CASSILAGGFNEQFF

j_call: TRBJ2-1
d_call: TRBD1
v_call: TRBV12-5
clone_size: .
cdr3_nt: TGTGCTAGTGGTTACGGACAGGGGCCGCCCGATGAGCAGTTCTTC
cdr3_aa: CASGYGQGPPDEQFF

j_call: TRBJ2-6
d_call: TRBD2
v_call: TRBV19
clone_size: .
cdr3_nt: TGTGCCAGTAGTATACTAGCGGGAGGCGTTGGGGCCAACGTCCTGACTTTC
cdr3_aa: CASSILAGGVGANVLTF

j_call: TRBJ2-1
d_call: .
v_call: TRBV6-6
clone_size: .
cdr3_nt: TGTGCCAGCAGTTCGGTTGAGAATGAGCAGTTCTTC
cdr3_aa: CASSSVENEQFF

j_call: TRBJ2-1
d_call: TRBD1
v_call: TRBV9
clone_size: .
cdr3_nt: TGTGCCAGCAGCGGGGGACAGGGCGCCTACAATGAGCAGTTCTTC
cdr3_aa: CASSGGQGAYNEQFF